The T cell receptor (beta chain) under discussion was sequenced for a study of T-cell memory formation after mild COVID-19. Findings of the study overall: There was no confirmation that second-wave clones peaking on day 37 were SARS-CoV-2 specific. The finding that pre-infection memory included some responding clones suggested that cross-reactive memory joined.

Using its own MiXCR run on the 5' RACE reads, TCRdb lists one record per CDR3 protein. The sample records 550,000 to 600,000 distinct CDR3 sequences, less than 25% being singletons. This CDR3 has 15 residues. Germline V gene lookup returns CDR1 LNHNV and CDR2 YYDKDF (reference sequence). V lost 5 bases, J lost 5 bases, and 15 bases lay in between. In this sample, this clonotype turned up many times. The antigen remains unidentified. The sequence derives from an adult woman who had mild COVID-19 (a few samples of this study predate the infection). Cell type and time point are not known. The specimen was PBMCs or a T cell subset sorted from them (not recorded which). V is TRBV15 and J is TRBJ2-2; a possible D gene is TRBD1 (6 bases). CDR3 sequence: CATSRSHRVTGELFF. The CDR3, as DNA: TGTGCCACCAGCCGGTCCCACAGGGTTACCGGGGAGCTGTTTTTT. The complete variable domain, with remaining parts taken from reference TRBV15 and TRBJ2-2, reads DAMVIQNPRYQVTQFGKPVTLSCSQTLNHNVMYWYQQKSSQAPKLLFHYYDKDFNNEADTPDNFQSRRPNTSFCFLDIRSPGLGDTAMYLCATSRSHRVTGELFFGEGSRLTVL.